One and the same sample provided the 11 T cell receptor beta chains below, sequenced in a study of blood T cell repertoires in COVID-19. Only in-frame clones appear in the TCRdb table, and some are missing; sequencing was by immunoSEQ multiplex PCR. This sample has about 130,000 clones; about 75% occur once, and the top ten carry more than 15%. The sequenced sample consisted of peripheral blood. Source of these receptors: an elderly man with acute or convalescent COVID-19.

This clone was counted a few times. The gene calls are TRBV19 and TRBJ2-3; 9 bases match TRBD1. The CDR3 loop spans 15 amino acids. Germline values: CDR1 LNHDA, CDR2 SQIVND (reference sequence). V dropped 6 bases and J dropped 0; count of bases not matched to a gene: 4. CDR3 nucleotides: TGTGCCAGTAGGGGACAGGGCGAAAGCACAGATACGCAGTATTTT. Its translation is CASRGQGESTDTQYF.

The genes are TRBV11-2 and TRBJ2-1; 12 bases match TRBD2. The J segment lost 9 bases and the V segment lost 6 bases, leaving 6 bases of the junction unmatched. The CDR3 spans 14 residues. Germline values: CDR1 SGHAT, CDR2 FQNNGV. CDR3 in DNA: TGTGCCAGCAGATCCGGACTAGCGGGGACTGAGCAGTTCTTC. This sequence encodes CASRSGLAGTEQFF.

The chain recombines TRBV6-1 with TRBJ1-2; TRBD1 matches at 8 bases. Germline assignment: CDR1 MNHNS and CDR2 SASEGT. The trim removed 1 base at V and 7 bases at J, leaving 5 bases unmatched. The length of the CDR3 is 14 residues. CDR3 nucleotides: TGTGCCAGCAGTGAAGTCACAGGGGGTGGTGGCTACACCTTC. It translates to CASSEVTGGGGYTF.

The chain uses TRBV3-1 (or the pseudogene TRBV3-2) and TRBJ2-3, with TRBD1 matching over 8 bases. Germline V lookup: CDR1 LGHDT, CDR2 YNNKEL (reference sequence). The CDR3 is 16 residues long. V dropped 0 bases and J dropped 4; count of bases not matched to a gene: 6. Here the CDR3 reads CASSQDRTGYPDTQYF. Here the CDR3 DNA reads TGTGCCAGCAGCCAAGACAGGACAGGGTACCCAGATACGCAGTATTTT.

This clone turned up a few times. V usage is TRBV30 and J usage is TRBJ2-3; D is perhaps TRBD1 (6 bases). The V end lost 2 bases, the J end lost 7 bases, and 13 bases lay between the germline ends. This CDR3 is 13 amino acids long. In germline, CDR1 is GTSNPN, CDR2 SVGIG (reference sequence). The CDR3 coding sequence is TGTGCCTGGAGTCCAGGACAGTTCCATACGCAGTATTTT. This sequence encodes CAWSPGQFHTQYF.

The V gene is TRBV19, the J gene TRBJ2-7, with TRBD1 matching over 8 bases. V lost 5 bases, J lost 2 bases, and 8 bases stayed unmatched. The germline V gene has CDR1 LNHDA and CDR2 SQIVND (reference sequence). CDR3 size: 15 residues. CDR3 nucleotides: TGTGCCAGTAGTCGCCGGACAGGGCTTCCCTACGAGCAGTACTTC. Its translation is CASSRRTGLPYEQYF.

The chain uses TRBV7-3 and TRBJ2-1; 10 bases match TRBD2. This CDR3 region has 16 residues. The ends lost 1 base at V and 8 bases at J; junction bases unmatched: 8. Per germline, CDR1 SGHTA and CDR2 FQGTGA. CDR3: CASSLKGGTSVDEQFF. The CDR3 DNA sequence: TGTGCCAGCAGCTTAAAAGGAGGGACTAGCGTCGATGAGCAGTTCTTC. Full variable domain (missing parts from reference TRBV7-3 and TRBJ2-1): GAGVSQTPSNKVTEKGKYVELRCDPISGHTALYWYRQSLGQGPEFLIYFQGTGAADDSGLPNDRFFAVRPEGSVSTLKIQRTERGDSAVYLCASSLKGGTSVDEQFFGPGTRLTVL.

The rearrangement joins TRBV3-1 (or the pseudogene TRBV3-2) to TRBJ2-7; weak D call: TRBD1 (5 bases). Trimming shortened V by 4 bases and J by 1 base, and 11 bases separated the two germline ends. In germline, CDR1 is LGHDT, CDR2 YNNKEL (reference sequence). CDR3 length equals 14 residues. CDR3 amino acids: CASSRFQGSYEQYF. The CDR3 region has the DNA TGTGCCAGCAGCCGATTTCAGGGTTCCTACGAGCAGTACTTC.

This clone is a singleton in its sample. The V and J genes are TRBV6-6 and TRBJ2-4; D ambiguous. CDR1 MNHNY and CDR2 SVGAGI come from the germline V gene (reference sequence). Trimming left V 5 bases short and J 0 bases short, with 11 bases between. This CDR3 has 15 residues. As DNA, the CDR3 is TGTGCCAGCAGTGAGTCGATTCTAGCCAAAAACATTCAGTACTTC. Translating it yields CASSESILAKNIQYF.

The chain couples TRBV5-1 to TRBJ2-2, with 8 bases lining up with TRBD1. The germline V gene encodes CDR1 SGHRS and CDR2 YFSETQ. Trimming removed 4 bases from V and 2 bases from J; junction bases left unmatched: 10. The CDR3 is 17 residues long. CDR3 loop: CASSERQGLYNTGELFF. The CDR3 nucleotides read TGCGCCAGCAGCGAGAGACAGGGGCTCTATAACACCGGGGAGCTGTTTTTT. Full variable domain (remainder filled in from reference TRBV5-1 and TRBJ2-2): KAGVTQTPRYLIKTRGQQVTLSCSPISGHRSVSWYQQTPGQGLQFLFEYFSETQRNKGNFPGRFSGRQFSNSRSEMNVSTLELGDSALYLCASSERQGLYNTGELFFGEGSRLTVL.

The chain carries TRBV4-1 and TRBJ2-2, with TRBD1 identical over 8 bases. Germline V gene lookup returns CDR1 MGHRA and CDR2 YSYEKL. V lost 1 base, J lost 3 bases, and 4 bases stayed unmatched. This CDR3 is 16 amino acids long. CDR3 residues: CASSQAQGADTGELFF. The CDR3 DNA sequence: TGCGCCAGCAGCCAAGCTCAGGGGGCTGACACCGGGGAGCTGTTTTTT.